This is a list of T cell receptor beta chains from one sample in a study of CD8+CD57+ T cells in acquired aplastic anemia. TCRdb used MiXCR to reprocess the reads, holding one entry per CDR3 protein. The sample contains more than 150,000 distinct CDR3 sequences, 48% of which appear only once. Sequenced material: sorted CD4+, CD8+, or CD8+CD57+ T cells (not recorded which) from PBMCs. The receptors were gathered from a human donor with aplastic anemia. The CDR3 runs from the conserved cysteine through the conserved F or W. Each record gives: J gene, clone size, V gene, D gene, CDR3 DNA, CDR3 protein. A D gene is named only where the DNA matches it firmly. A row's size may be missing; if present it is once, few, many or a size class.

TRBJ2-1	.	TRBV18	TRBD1	TGTGCCAGCTCACCACGAAGGGACAGGGTGAACAATGAGCAGTTCTTC	CASSPRRDRVNNEQFF
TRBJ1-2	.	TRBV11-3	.	TGTGCCAGCAGCCCTAGACCCGGCTACACCTTC	CASSPRPGYTF
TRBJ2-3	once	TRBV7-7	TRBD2	TGTGCTAGCAGCCGCCTAGCGGGGCTCACAGATACGCAGTATTTT	CASSRLAGLTDTQYF
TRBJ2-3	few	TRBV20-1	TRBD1	TGCAGTGCTAGAGGCGGCGATGGGACAGATACGCGGTATTTT	CSARGGDGTDTRYF
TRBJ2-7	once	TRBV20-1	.	TGCAGTGCTAGAGGGAGGGGCGCCGAGCAGTACTTC	CSARGRGAEQYF
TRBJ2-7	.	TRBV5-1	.	TGCGCCAGCAGCACCCGGGAGCAGTACTTC	CASSTREQYF
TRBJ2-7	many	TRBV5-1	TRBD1	TGCGCCAGCAGCTTGCAGACAGGGCCGGGAGAGCAGTACTTC	CASSLQTGPGEQYF
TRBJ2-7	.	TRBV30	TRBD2	TGTGCCTGGAACTACGGCGGGGGGGACTCCTACGAGCAGTACTTC	CAWNYGGGDSYEQYF
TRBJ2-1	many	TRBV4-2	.	TGTGCCAGCCCTGGGACCTGGTTGGCCTACAATGAGCAGTTCTTC	CASPGTWLAYNEQFF
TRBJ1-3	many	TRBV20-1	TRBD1	TGCAGTGCTGGACAGGGGGCGGAGAGCACCATATATTTT	CSAGQGAESTIYF
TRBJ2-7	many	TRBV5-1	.	TGCGCCAGCAGGGACAGTCTAATTGCTACCGAGCAGTACTTC	CASRDSLIATEQYF
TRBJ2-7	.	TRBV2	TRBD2	TGTGCCAGCAGAGCCCGAGCAGGGAGCGGGAGTTACGAGCAGTACTTC	CASRARAGSGSYEQYF
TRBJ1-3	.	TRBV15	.	TGTGCCACCAGCAGAGTAGGGCCCGGAAACACCATATATTTT	CATSRVGPGNTIYF
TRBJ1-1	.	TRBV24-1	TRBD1	TGTGCCACCAGTGATTTTAGAGACAGGGGGAACACTGAAGCTTTCTTT	CATSDFRDRGNTEAFF
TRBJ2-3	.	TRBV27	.	TGTGCCAGCAGCAACCGTCCGGGGGTTGCAGATACGCAGTATTTT	CASSNRPGVADTQYF
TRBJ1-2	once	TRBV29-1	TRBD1	TGCAGCGTTGCGACAGGGGCGCTAGGCTATGGCTACACCTTC	CSVATGALGYGYTF